Here is one T cell receptor beta chain with its context. Its matching antigen is unknown. The CDR3 covers 20 residues. Germline assignment: CDR1 ENHRY and CDR2 SYGVKD. Trimming took 6 bases from V and 0 from J; bases not matched to a gene: 12. This record comes from a study of cytomegalovirus exposure and HLA in healthy donors. General study points: V- and J-gene trimming of TCR beta was linked (in a later analysis) to a missense DCLRE1C variant. Usually a TCR sequence was rare, but some public TCRs were found in many donors. Immune exposure information available was restricted to CMV serostatus. Listed as cytomegalovirus-associated were 150 to 200 TCR beta chains.

PCR was performed using 60 Vbeta and 13 Jbeta primers. Generated by immunoSEQ multiplex PCR, the TCRdb table keeps only in-frame clones and is missing some. Altogether some 150,000 clones are present, roughly two thirds being singletons, with the ten largest covering roughly 3%. The TCR sequence derives from a young woman in good health and CMV-seronegative. The sample was PBMCs. This chain connects TRBV10-3 to TRBJ2-1, with TRBD2 matching 15 bases. The CDR3 DNA reads as TGTGCCATCAGATCCGAAGGACTAGCGGGGGGGATCAGCTCCTACAATGAGCAGTTCTTC. It codes for CAIRSEGLAGGISSYNEQFF.